A single sample is the source of the 18 T cell receptor beta chains below, sequenced in a study of shared clonotypes between healthy human individuals (dated by TCRdb to between 2020 and 2021). The library was generated by the immunoSEQ multiplex PCR assay. As stored in TCRdb, this immuneACCESS dataset retains in-frame rearrangements with V and J assigned. A fraction of the clones does not appear; measured against another copy, unresolved V genes explain less than half of the discrepancy, and the remainder lacks a known reason. In this sample the table shows some 2,000,000 clones, approximately 94% of which occur a single time. 0.1% to 0.15% of the sample is taken by the ten largest. Sequencing was performed on naive CD4+ T cells sorted from blood. The cell subset or site label here, explained by the study, means: CD45RA+ positively selected. The origin of the receptors is a man younger than 35 in good health.

The chain has TRBV6-6 and TRBJ1-4, with D unclear. CDR3 length: 15 amino acids. V lost 2 bases to trimming and J lost 8 bases, with 15 bases between them. CDR1 is MNHNY and CDR2 is SVGAGI in the germline V gene (reference sequence). The CDR3 protein is CASSYMLTAGEKLFF. In nucleotides, the CDR3 is TGTGCCAGCAGTTACATGCTTACGGCGGGGGAAAAACTGTTTTTT.

In this sample, this clone turned up once. This sequence joins TRBV5-1 and TRBJ2-7; D gene ambiguous. Trimming took 0 bases from V and 0 from J, leaving 7 bases between them. Germline CDR1 SGHRS, CDR2 YFSETQ. The CDR3 sequence is 14 residues long. Here the CDR3 reads CASSLDVHSYEQYF. The CDR3 nucleotides are TGCGCCAGCAGCTTGGACGTACACTCCTACGAGCAGTACTTC.

The V and J genes are TRBV19 and TRBJ2-7; D tentatively reads TRBD1 or TRBD2 (5 bases each). The V end was cut by 2 bases, the J end by 5 bases, with 10 bases between. The CDR3 spans 13 residues. Germline lookup yields CDR1 LNHDA and CDR2 SQIVND (reference sequence). The CDR3 sequence is CASSIQGADEQYF. The DNA of the CDR3 is TGTGCCAGTAGTATACAGGGAGCGGACGAGCAGTACTTC.

This chain uses TRBV5-1 with TRBJ2-1, with D unresolved. The CDR3 has 14 amino acids. V gave up 0 bases and J gave up 5 bases, with 9 bases separating them. Per the germline V gene, CDR1 is SGHRS and CDR2 is YFSETQ. The CDR3 DNA reads as TGCGCCAGCAGCTTGGGCCAGGCAGACAATGAGCAGTTCTTC. It encodes CASSLGQADNEQFF.

This chain joins TRBV5-1 and TRBJ2-5; the match to TRBD2 covers 14 bases. The CDR3 totals 17 residues. Looked up from germline, CDR1 is SGHRS and CDR2 is YFSETQ. The ends lost 5 bases at V and 1 base at J; junction bases unmatched: 7. The CDR3 DNA reads as TGCGCCAGCAGAAGGGGACTAGCGGGAGACCTCCAAGAGACCCAGTACTTC. Translating gives CASRRGLAGDLQETQYF.

This sequence joins TRBV25-1 and TRBJ1-2; D unclear. V dropped 3 bases and J dropped 10 bases, with 12 bases sitting between them. Germline values: CDR1 MGHDK, CDR2 SYGVNS. The CDR3 length is 12 residues. CDR3 region: CASSDPGEDYTF. Written as DNA, the CDR3 is TGTGCCAGCAGTGATCCCGGGGAGGACTACACCTTC.

Concerning this clone: Other DNA sequences in the sample encode the same CDR3. J is TRBJ1-5 and V is TRBV7-8; D might be TRBD1 (6 bases). CDR1 and CDR2 (germline): SGHVS, FQNEAQ. Trimming pared 1 base from V and 5 bases from J, leaving 6 bases between. This CDR3 contains 13 residues. CDR3 in amino acids: CASSLDRDQPQHF. The DNA for the CDR3 is TGTGCCAGCAGCTTAGACAGGGATCAGCCCCAGCATTTT.

In its sample, this clone was seen once. The chain couples TRBV6-5 to TRBJ1-1; 7 bases align to TRBD1. This CDR3 is built from 13 residues. Unmatched junction bases numbered 3, after V lost 1 base and J lost 7 bases. Germline values: CDR1 MNHEY, CDR2 SVGAGI. CDR3 sequence (DNA): TGTGCCAGCAGTTACTTACAGGGGAGTGAAGCTTTCTTT. As protein: CASSYLQGSEAFF.

The chain combines TRBV5-1 with TRBJ2-3; 8 bases align to TRBD2. V trimming: 5 bases; J trimming: 0 bases; junction bases outside the gene matches: 5. Germline V CDR1 and CDR2: SGHRS, YFSETQ. CDR3 size: 15 residues. As DNA, the CDR3 is TGCGCCAGCAGGTATAGCGGGACAAGCACAGATACGCAGTATTTT. It specifies CASRYSGTSTDTQYF.

Written as DNA, the CDR3 is TGTGCCAGCAAGGAGTTTCCCGGGGAGCTGTTTTTT. Translation: CASKEFPGELFF. The chain links TRBV2 to TRBJ2-2; D is unclear. With 7 bases removed from V and 6 bases from J, the gap between germline ends came to 9 bases. Looked up from germline, CDR1 is SNHLY and CDR2 is FYNNEI. The CDR3 has 12 amino acids.

The V call is TRBV30, the J call TRBJ2-1; D possibly corresponds to TRBD2 (6 bases). The CDR3 sequence is 15 residues long. V shed 0 bases and J shed 6 bases, with 15 bases lying between them. Germline CDR1 GTSNPN, CDR2 SVGIG (reference sequence). The CDR3, as DNA: TGTGCCTGGAGTGTACCCTACTACGGGGGCAATGAGCAGTTCTTC. Its protein product is CAWSVPYYGGNEQFF.

J is TRBJ2-3 and V is TRBV30, with no clear D. Germline V lookup: CDR1 GTSNPN, CDR2 SVGIG (reference sequence). With 3 bases removed from V and 3 bases from J, the gap between germline ends came to 10 bases. The CDR3 contains 13 residues. The CDR3 nucleotides are TGTGCCTGGAGCGTCCCTCGTACAGATACGCAGTATTTT. Its protein product is CAWSVPRTDTQYF.

The rearrangement joins TRBV5-6 to TRBJ1-4, with 10 bases identical to TRBD1. The CDR3 sequence is 15 residues long. Germline CDR1 reads SGHDT; CDR2 reads YYEEEE. With V trimmed by 4 bases and J by 3 bases, 3 bases remained unmatched. Written as DNA, the CDR3 is TGTGCCAGCAGCCCTGGGACAGGGGCTAATGAAAAACTGTTTTTT. It is translated as CASSPGTGANEKLFF.

CDR3 amino acids: CACLQKANYGYTF. CDR3 nucleotide sequence: TGTGCCTGCCTACAGAAAGCTAACTATGGCTACACCTTC. V gene TRBV30 combines with J gene TRBJ1-2, with no clear D. Germline CDR1 GTSNPN, CDR2 SVGIG (reference sequence). CDR3 length: 13 residues. The V gene lost 6 bases and the J gene lost 0 bases, with 11 bases spanning the gap.

J is TRBJ1-6 and V is TRBV9; 8 bases line up with TRBD1. There are 14 residues in the CDR3. The germline V gene has CDR1 SGDLS and CDR2 YYNGEE. V lost 5 bases to trimming and J lost 6 bases; unmatched junction nucleotides: 4. The CDR3: CASSGTGANSPLHF. CDR3 bases: TGTGCCAGCAGTGGGACAGGAGCTAATTCACCCCTCCACTTT.

The chain combines TRBV27 with TRBJ1-6; D is ambiguous. The germline V gene has CDR1 MNHEY and CDR2 SMNVEV (reference sequence). The CDR3 length is 14 residues. Trimming pared 4 bases from V and 6 bases from J, leaving 10 bases between. CDR3 residues: CASSSWEANSPLHF. CDR3 DNA: TGTGCCAGCAGTTCTTGGGAGGCTAATTCACCCCTCCACTTT.

As concerns this clone: The same CDR3 also results from other DNA sequences found in this sample. The chain uses TRBV6-6 and TRBJ1-1; 7 bases line up with TRBD1. Germline V gene sequence: CDR1 MNHNY, CDR2 SVGAGI (reference sequence). V lost 7 bases, J lost 4 bases, and 12 bases stayed unmatched. This CDR3 comprises 15 residues. In nucleotides, the CDR3 is TGTGCCAGCACCCTCTTGACAGGGCAAGGCACTGAAGCTTTCTTT. This translates into CASTLLTGQGTEAFF.

V and J are TRBV6-6 and TRBJ2-7; the match to TRBD1 covers 8 bases. The trim removed 6 bases at V and 3 bases at J, leaving 10 bases unmatched. Germline V gene data show CDR1 as MNHNY and CDR2 as SVGAGI (reference sequence). The CDR3 runs 15 residues. The CDR3 reads CASSATGGRLYEQYF. The CDR3 bases are TGTGCCAGCAGCGCAACAGGGGGGCGTCTCTACGAGCAGTACTTC.